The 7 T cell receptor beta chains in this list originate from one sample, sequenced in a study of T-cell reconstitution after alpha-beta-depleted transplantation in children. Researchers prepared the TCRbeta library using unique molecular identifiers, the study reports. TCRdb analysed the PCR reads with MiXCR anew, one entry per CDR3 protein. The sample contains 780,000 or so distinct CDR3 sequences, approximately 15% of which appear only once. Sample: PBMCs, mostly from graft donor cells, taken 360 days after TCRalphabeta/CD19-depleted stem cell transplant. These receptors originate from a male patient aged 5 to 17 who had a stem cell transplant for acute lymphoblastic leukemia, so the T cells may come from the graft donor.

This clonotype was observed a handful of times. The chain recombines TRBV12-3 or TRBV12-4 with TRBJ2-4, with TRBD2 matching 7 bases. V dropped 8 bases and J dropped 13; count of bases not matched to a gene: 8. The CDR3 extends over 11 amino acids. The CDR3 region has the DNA TGTGCCAGCGGGCGGGGGTGGACGCAGTACTTC. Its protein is CASGRGWTQYF.

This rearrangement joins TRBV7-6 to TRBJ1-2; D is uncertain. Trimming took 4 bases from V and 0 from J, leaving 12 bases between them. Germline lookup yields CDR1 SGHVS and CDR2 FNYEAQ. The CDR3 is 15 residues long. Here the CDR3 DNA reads TGTGCCAGCAGCTCCCTACGTCGGTCTAACTATGGCTACACCTTC. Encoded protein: CASSSLRRSNYGYTF.

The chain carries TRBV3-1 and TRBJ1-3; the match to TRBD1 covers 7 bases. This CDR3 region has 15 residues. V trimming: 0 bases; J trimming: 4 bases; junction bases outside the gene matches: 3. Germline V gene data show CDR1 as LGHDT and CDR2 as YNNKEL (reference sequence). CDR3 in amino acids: CASSQDLGGGNTIYF. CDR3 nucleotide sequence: TGTGCCAGCAGCCAAGATTTAGGGGGCGGAAACACCATATATTTT.

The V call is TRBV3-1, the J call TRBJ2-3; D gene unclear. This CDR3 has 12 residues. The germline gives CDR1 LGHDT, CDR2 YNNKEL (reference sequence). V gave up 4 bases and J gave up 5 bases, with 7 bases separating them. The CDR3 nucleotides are TGTGCCAGCAGCCGATCGAGAGATACGCAGTATTTT. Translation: CASSRSRDTQYF.

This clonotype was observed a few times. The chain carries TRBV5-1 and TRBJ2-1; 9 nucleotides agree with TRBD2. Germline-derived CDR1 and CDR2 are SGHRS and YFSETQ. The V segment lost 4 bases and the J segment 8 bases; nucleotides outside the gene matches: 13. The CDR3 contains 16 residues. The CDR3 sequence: CASSHLALAGRDEQFF. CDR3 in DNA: TGCGCCAGCAGCCACTTGGCACTAGCGGGTCGGGATGAGCAGTTCTTC.

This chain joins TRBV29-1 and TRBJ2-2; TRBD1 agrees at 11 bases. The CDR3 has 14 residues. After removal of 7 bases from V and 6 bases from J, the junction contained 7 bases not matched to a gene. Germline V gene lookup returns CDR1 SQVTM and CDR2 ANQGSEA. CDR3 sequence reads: CSANRDRGAGELFF. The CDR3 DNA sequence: TGCAGCGCCAATCGGGACAGGGGGGCCGGGGAGCTGTTTTTT.

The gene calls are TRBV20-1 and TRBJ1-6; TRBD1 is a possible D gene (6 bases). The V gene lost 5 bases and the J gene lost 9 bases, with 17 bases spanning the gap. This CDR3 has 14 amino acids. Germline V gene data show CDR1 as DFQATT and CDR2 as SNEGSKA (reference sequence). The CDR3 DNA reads TGCAGTGCTGGTCCGAGGGGGGTCGGTTCACCCCTCCACTTT. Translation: CSAGPRGVGSPLHF.